Listed below are T cell receptor beta chains from one sample, sequenced in a study of T cell responses to AZD1222 COVID-19 vaccine. Assay used: immunoSEQ multiplex PCR; TCRdb lists only in-frame clones, some missing. The repertoire holds 140,000 or so clones, with around 90% as singletons. This specimen consisted of peripheral blood, obtained 28 days after the second AZD1222 dose. The receptor source for this set is an adult who received the AZD1222 COVID-19 vaccine. Both conserved end residues are part of each CDR3. Size is stated for part of the rows, as once, few or many counts, or as a class when the clone is expanded.

CDR3 protein: CASSESGLATNEQFF; V gene: TRBV9; clone size: .; CDR3 length: 15; J gene: TRBJ2-1
CDR3 protein: CATSDGAGDEQYF; V gene: TRBV24-1; clone size: .; CDR3 length: 13; J gene: TRBJ2-7
CDR3 protein: CARYSNQPQHF; V gene: TRBV19; clone size: .; CDR3 length: 11; J gene: TRBJ1-5
CDR3 protein: CASSRSLNTEAFF; V gene: TRBV5-1; clone size: .; CDR3 length: 13; J gene: TRBJ1-1
CDR3 protein: CATSKLKKGQQGGYGYTF; V gene: TRBV15; clone size: few; CDR3 length: 18; J gene: TRBJ1-2
CDR3 protein: CASSVDRPPGGELFF; V gene: TRBV9; clone size: .; CDR3 length: 15; J gene: TRBJ2-2
CDR3 protein: CASSWWGLVNTEAFF; V gene: TRBV5-1; clone size: .; CDR3 length: 15; J gene: TRBJ1-1
CDR3 protein: CASIQDGDMNTEAFF; V gene: TRBV19; clone size: .; CDR3 length: 15; J gene: TRBJ1-1
CDR3 protein: CASSLKMASGGNSYNEQFF; V gene: TRBV7-2; clone size: .; CDR3 length: 19; J gene: TRBJ2-1
CDR3 protein: CASSIGPPYEQYF; V gene: TRBV19; clone size: .; CDR3 length: 13; J gene: TRBJ2-7
CDR3 protein: CASSLRTVNTGELFF; V gene: TRBV11-3; clone size: .; CDR3 length: 15; J gene: TRBJ2-2
CDR3 protein: CASSDRRQTGELFF; V gene: TRBV2; clone size: .; CDR3 length: 14; J gene: TRBJ2-2
CDR3 protein: CASSLLGTRETQYF; V gene: TRBV5-6; clone size: .; CDR3 length: 14; J gene: TRBJ2-5
CDR3 protein: CASSPGLAEAFF; V gene: TRBV3-1/TRBV3-2; clone size: .; CDR3 length: 12; J gene: TRBJ1-1
CDR3 protein: CASSLFQQNTEAFF; V gene: TRBV5-1; clone size: .; CDR3 length: 14; J gene: TRBJ1-1
CDR3 protein: CASSQRGEDTIYF; V gene: TRBV3-1/TRBV3-2; clone size: .; CDR3 length: 13; J gene: TRBJ1-3
CDR3 protein: CASSVGSHQPQHF; V gene: TRBV9; clone size: once; CDR3 length: 13; J gene: TRBJ1-5
CDR3 protein: CASSPNQGNTEAFF; V gene: TRBV18; clone size: .; CDR3 length: 14; J gene: TRBJ1-1
CDR3 protein: CASSPRWGEGQPQHF; V gene: TRBV27; clone size: .; CDR3 length: 15; J gene: TRBJ1-5
CDR3 protein: CAWSGWRGGLATNEKLFF; V gene: TRBV30; clone size: .; CDR3 length: 18; J gene: TRBJ1-4
CDR3 protein: CASSLDRVTEAFF; V gene: TRBV11-1; clone size: .; CDR3 length: 13; J gene: TRBJ1-1
CDR3 protein: CASSTGGLGNTEAFF; V gene: TRBV27; clone size: once; CDR3 length: 15; J gene: TRBJ1-1
CDR3 protein: CASRQGEYYEQYF; V gene: TRBV27; clone size: .; CDR3 length: 13; J gene: TRBJ2-7
CDR3 protein: CASGPRWGSGELFF; V gene: TRBV9; clone size: .; CDR3 length: 14; J gene: TRBJ2-2
CDR3 protein: CASSKNVPDTQYF; V gene: TRBV7-3; clone size: .; CDR3 length: 13; J gene: TRBJ2-3
CDR3 protein: CATQGLAGILEDTQYF; V gene: TRBV7-9; clone size: .; CDR3 length: 16; J gene: TRBJ2-3
CDR3 protein: CASSAGYEQFF; V gene: TRBV27; clone size: .; CDR3 length: 11; J gene: TRBJ2-1
CDR3 protein: CASSLVAGDYNEQFF; V gene: TRBV5-1; clone size: .; CDR3 length: 15; J gene: TRBJ2-1
CDR3 protein: CASSFGKGRESYGYTF; V gene: TRBV4-1; clone size: .; CDR3 length: 16; J gene: TRBJ1-2
CDR3 protein: CASSQDGQGGNEKLFF; V gene: TRBV4-1; clone size: .; CDR3 length: 16; J gene: TRBJ1-4
CDR3 protein: CAISESVGGSEDEQYF; V gene: TRBV10-3; clone size: .; CDR3 length: 16; J gene: TRBJ2-7
CDR3 protein: CASKAGPGEKPQHF; V gene: TRBV6-5; clone size: .; CDR3 length: 14; J gene: TRBJ1-5
CDR3 protein: CASSLGQPSGNTIYF; V gene: TRBV5-1; clone size: once; CDR3 length: 15; J gene: TRBJ1-3
CDR3 protein: CASRTGNSGNTIYF; V gene: TRBV10-2; clone size: .; CDR3 length: 14; J gene: TRBJ1-3
CDR3 protein: CASSPAPGQGISSFGDYGYTF; V gene: TRBV3-1/TRBV3-2; clone size: .; CDR3 length: 21; J gene: TRBJ1-2
CDR3 protein: CASPHPSGVRGYGYTF; V gene: TRBV2; clone size: .; CDR3 length: 16; J gene: TRBJ1-2
CDR3 protein: CASSPRTGNNSPLHF; V gene: TRBV7-9; clone size: .; CDR3 length: 15; J gene: TRBJ1-6
CDR3 protein: CASSFSGRIQETQYF; V gene: TRBV11-2; clone size: .; CDR3 length: 15; J gene: TRBJ2-5
CDR3 protein: CASSEGQAPEQYF; V gene: TRBV6-1; clone size: .; CDR3 length: 13; J gene: TRBJ2-7
CDR3 protein: CASSSRLTANYGYTF; V gene: TRBV5-6; clone size: .; CDR3 length: 15; J gene: TRBJ1-2